These 24 T cell receptor beta chains originate from one sample sequenced in a study of neurological immune-mediated disorders. One entry per CDR3 protein, called by TCRdb with MiXCR from the 5' RACE reads. Of tens of thousands of distinct CDR3 sequences listed, approximately 17% are singletons. Sequenced material: PBMCs. All receptors derive from a woman in her thirties or forties in good health.

J is TRBJ2-1 and V is TRBV12-3 or TRBV12-4; TRBD2 aligns across 13 bases. The CDR3 length is 17 residues. Germline trimming cut 6 bases from V and 9 bases from J; bases unmatched to any gene: 14. The CDR3 nucleotides read TGTGCCAGCAGGCGTGGGACTAGCGGGAACCTTTATGTTGAGCAGTTCTTC. Residues: CASRRGTSGNLYVEQFF.

V and J are TRBV19 and TRBJ2-2; D not certain. Looked up from germline, CDR1 is LNHDA and CDR2 is SQIVND (reference sequence). V lost 7 bases, J lost 0 bases, and 12 bases lay in between. The CDR3 spans 15 residues. The CDR3 DNA reads TGTGCCAGTACGGGCGGCGGAACGAACACCGGGGAGCTGTTTTTT. It translates to CASTGGGTNTGELFF.

This clonotype occurred a few times. The gene calls are TRBV12-3 or TRBV12-4 and TRBJ1-3; D remains unclear. V lost 3 bases, J lost 2 bases, and 5 bases lay in between. There are 13 residues in the CDR3. CDR3 region: CASSFSPGNTIYF. The CDR3 DNA is TGTGCCAGCAGTTTTTCACCTGGAAACACCATATATTTT.

With regard to this clonotype: Given a much more abundant clone one base away, this may be a read error. This CDR3 is missing its conserved last phenylalanine or tryptophan, likely due to a read error. The chain links TRBV30 to TRBJ2-7; D is possibly TRBD1 or TRBD2 (5 bases each). Trimming cost V 2 bases and J 5 bases, with 7 bases left between them. Germline V lookup: CDR1 GTSNPN, CDR2 SVGIG (reference sequence). This CDR3 has 11 residues. CDR3 amino acids: CAWSWGNEQYI. Written as DNA, the CDR3 is TGTGCCTGGAGTTGGGGGAACGAGCAGTACATC.

This clonotype was recorded many times. Compared with germline, one end of the junction differs, possibly owing to a read error. J is TRBJ2-2 and V is TRBV6-5, with D perhaps being TRBD1 or TRBD2 (6 bases each). Germline V gives CDR1 MNHEY, CDR2 SVGAGI. The CDR3 consists of 15 residues. Written as DNA, the CDR3 is TGTGTCAGCAGTTTAGGGGGGCCACTCACCGGGGAGCTGTTTTTT. Protein product: CVSSLGGPLTGELFF.

V is TRBV19 and J is TRBJ1-2; D is ambiguous. Germline lookup yields CDR1 LNHDA and CDR2 SQIVND (reference sequence). V was cut by 9 bases and J by 0 bases, with 20 bases left in between. This CDR3 is built from 16 residues. CDR3 DNA sequence: TGTGCCAGCGTACCGACTCACCCTGAATCTAACTATGGCTACACCTTC. Its protein product is CASVPTHPESNYGYTF.

This chain joins TRBV11-2 and TRBJ1-2; no firm D call. The CDR3 runs 15 residues. The V and J ends lost 6 bases and 7 bases respectively, with 21 bases between them. Looked up from germline, CDR1 is SGHAT and CDR2 is FQNNGV. For the CDR3, the DNA is TGTGCCAGCAGAATGCAGGCTGGCTCGCTGGGTGGCTACACCTTC. It encodes CASRMQAGSLGGYTF.

This clonotype was recorded at least ten times. V gene TRBV5-1 combines with J gene TRBJ2-3; D possibly matches TRBD1 or TRBD2 (5 bases each). The CDR3 totals 19 residues. V lost 0 bases, J lost 4 bases, and 24 bases lay in between. Germline V gene sequence: CDR1 SGHRS, CDR2 YFSETQ. In DNA form, the CDR3 reads TGCGCCAGCAGCTTGGCCTGGTGGCCGGGCCCCCCGGGGCCAGATACGCAGTATTTT. Protein sequence: CASSLAWWPGPPGPDTQYF.

This clonotype was seen a handful of times. V usage is TRBV7-6 and J usage is TRBJ2-7, with D unclear. Looked up from germline, CDR1 is SGHVS and CDR2 is FNYEAQ. V shed 2 bases and J shed 3 bases, with 14 bases lying between them. This CDR3 is built from 15 residues. The CDR3 sequence: CASSLRPGTNYEQYF. The DNA of the CDR3 is TGTGCCAGCAGCTTACGACCAGGTACAAACTACGAGCAGTACTTC.

The chain employs TRBV6-1 and TRBJ2-1; 9 nucleotides match TRBD2. V lost 5 bases to trimming and J lost 5 bases; unmatched junction nucleotides: 7. CDR3 length: 15 amino acids. CDR1 and CDR2 from the germline V gene are MNHNS and SASEGT. CDR3 amino acids: CASSTGRGGHNEQFF. CDR3 DNA sequence: TGTGCCAGCAGTACAGGGCGGGGGGGACACAATGAGCAGTTCTTC.

Ten or more counts support this clonotype. The V gene is TRBV5-1, the J gene TRBJ1-1; 7 nucleotides agree with TRBD1. Germline V lookup: CDR1 SGHRS, CDR2 YFSETQ. The CDR3 spans 14 residues. Losses at the gene ends were 1 base for V and 3 bases for J; bases not matched to a gene: 3. DNA for the CDR3: TGCGCCAGCAGCTTGACAGGGGCCGACACTGAAGCTTTCTTT. Translation: CASSLTGADTEAFF. Full variable domain (rest looked up from reference TRBV5-1 and TRBJ1-1): KAGVTQTPRYLIKTRGQQVTLSCSPISGHRSVSWYQQTPGQGLQFLFEYFSETQRNKGNFPGRFSGRQFSNSRSEMNVSTLELGDSALYLCASSLTGADTEAFFGQGTRLTVV.

This clonotype was observed at least ten times. The chain carries TRBV20-1 and TRBJ2-3; TRBD2 is a possible D gene (6 bases). Germline CDR1 DFQATT, CDR2 SNEGSKA (reference sequence). The CDR3 totals 22 residues. V dropped 0 bases and J dropped 0 bases, with 31 bases sitting between them. The CDR3 region is CSARDGALWRGGVLTSTDTQYF. The DNA of the CDR3 is TGCAGTGCTAGAGATGGAGCACTTTGGCGGGGCGGGGTCCTGACTAGCACAGATACGCAGTATTTT.

Note on this clonotype: Being one base from a much bigger clone, this may be a read error. This sequence joins TRBV5-1 and TRBJ1-2; TRBD1 matches 10 bases. The CDR3 is made up of 16 amino acids. From germline, CDR1 is SGHRS and CDR2 YFSETQ. CDR3 in DNA: TGCGCCAGCAGCTTCGACAGGGGGCGCGGGGACTATTGCTACACCTTC. It codes for CASSFDRGRGDYCYTF.

This clonotype was seen repeatedly, ten times or more. This chain uses TRBV5-6 with TRBJ1-2; D uncertain. Trimming pared 0 bases from V and 6 bases from J, leaving 6 bases between. CDR3 size: 12 residues. Germline V gene data show CDR1 as SGHDT and CDR2 as YYEEEE. CDR3 nucleotide sequence: TGTGCCAGCAGCTTGGAGGAGAATGGCTACACCTTC. It specifies CASSLEENGYTF.

This clonotype has just one count. The chain employs TRBV6-5 and TRBJ2-7, with D perhaps matching TRBD1 or TRBD2 (5 bases each). In germline, CDR1 is MNHEY, CDR2 SVGAGI. The ends were cut back, 6 bases at V and 3 bases at J, with 18 bases in the middle. The CDR3 has 15 residues. CDR3 bases: TGTGCCAGCAGGCGGAACCGGGACGGAAGCTACGAGCAGTACTTC. This codes for CASRRNRDGSYEQYF.

The table lists this clonotype with many counts. The V and J genes are TRBV2 and TRBJ1-1, with D perhaps TRBD1 (6 bases). Germline V lookup: CDR1 SNHLY, CDR2 FYNNEI. The V and J ends lost 6 bases and 7 bases respectively, with 18 bases between them. This CDR3 has 14 amino acids. The CDR3 loop reads CASRDGQGRGEAFF. CDR3 nucleotides: TGTGCCAGCAGGGATGGGCAGGGGAGAGGTGAAGCTTTCTTT.

This clonotype has a count of ten or more. V is TRBV5-5 and J is TRBJ2-3; D possibly corresponds to TRBD2 (5 bases). The germline V gene has CDR1 SGHKS and CDR2 YYEKEE (reference sequence). The CDR3 totals 13 residues. V lost 1 base to trimming and J lost 6 bases, with 9 bases between them. The chain's CDR3 is CASSLNRGDTQYF. The CDR3 DNA sequence: TGTGCCAGCAGCTTGAACCGCGGGGATACGCAGTATTTT.

This chain joins TRBV11-1 and TRBJ2-7; D might be TRBD1 (5 bases). The CDR3 has 15 residues. In germline, CDR1 is SGHAT, CDR2 FQDESV (reference sequence). Trimming took 0 bases from V and 0 from J, leaving 9 bases between them. The CDR3 here is CASSLADSSSYEQYF. The CDR3 nucleotides are TGTGCCAGCAGCTTAGCCGACAGTTCCTCCTACGAGCAGTACTTC.

A word on this clonotype: A much larger clone lies one base from this, so it may be a read error. The V gene is TRBV20-1, the J gene TRBJ2-3; D gene unclear. CDR1 is DFQATT and CDR2 is SNEGSKA in the germline V gene (reference sequence). The CDR3 covers 12 residues. V lost 3 bases and J lost 8, with 12 bases in between. CDR3 in amino acids: CSASTSVGTQYF. As DNA, the CDR3 is TGCAGTGCTAGTACCTCGGTCGGTACGCAGTATTTT.

This clonotype was observed at least ten times. This chain joins TRBV7-6 and TRBJ2-3; possibly TRBD1 or TRBD2 for D (5 bases each). There are 17 residues in the CDR3. The V and J ends lost 5 bases and 1 base respectively, with 19 bases between them. Per the germline V gene, CDR1 is SGHVS and CDR2 is FNYEAQ. CDR3 sequence: CASSHPKGRPGTDTQYF. The CDR3 DNA is TGTGCCAGCAGCCACCCGAAGGGACGCCCTGGCACAGATACGCAGTATTTT.

This clonotype was observed at least ten times. J is TRBJ1-6 and V is TRBV4-2; D uncertain. The germline gives CDR1 LGHNA, CDR2 YNFKEQ. Deletions cut 0 bases from V and 9 bases from J, with 6 bases between. The CDR3 sequence is 13 residues long. CDR3 DNA: TGTGCCAGCAGCCAAGACCTAGGTTCACCCCTCCACTTT. Translating gives CASSQDLGSPLHF.

As regards this clonotype: A single base separates this from a much larger clone, so it may be a read error. The CDR3 spells CASSLDTGSSQPQHF. CDR3 in DNA: TGCGCCAGCAGCCTAGATACCGGATCGTCTCAGCCCCAGCATTTT. J is TRBJ1-5 and V is TRBV4-1; no clear D. The CDR3 totals 15 residues. Germline CDR1 is MGHRA and CDR2 is YSYEKL. V was trimmed by 4 bases and J by 6 bases, leaving 16 bases between them.

This clonotype has ten or more counts. The rearrangement links TRBV20-1 to TRBJ1-2; D is possibly TRBD1 (5 bases). V shed 3 bases and J shed 8 bases, with 13 bases lying between them. CDR1 is DFQATT and CDR2 is SNEGSKA in the germline V gene (reference sequence). The CDR3 sequence is 12 residues long. The CDR3 sequence is CSASRGARGYTF. DNA of the CDR3: TGCAGTGCTAGTAGGGGCGCCAGAGGCTACACCTTC.

At least ten counts were recorded for this clonotype. The gene calls are TRBV20-1 and TRBJ2-3, with TRBD2 matching over 10 bases. CDR1 DFQATT and CDR2 SNEGSKA come from the germline V gene (reference sequence). The CDR3 length is 13 residues. V lost 6 bases, J lost 6 bases, and 6 bases stayed unmatched. The CDR3 DNA sequence: TGCAGTGCGTTACTAGCGGGGACTGATACGCAGTATTTT. Protein sequence: CSALLAGTDTQYF.